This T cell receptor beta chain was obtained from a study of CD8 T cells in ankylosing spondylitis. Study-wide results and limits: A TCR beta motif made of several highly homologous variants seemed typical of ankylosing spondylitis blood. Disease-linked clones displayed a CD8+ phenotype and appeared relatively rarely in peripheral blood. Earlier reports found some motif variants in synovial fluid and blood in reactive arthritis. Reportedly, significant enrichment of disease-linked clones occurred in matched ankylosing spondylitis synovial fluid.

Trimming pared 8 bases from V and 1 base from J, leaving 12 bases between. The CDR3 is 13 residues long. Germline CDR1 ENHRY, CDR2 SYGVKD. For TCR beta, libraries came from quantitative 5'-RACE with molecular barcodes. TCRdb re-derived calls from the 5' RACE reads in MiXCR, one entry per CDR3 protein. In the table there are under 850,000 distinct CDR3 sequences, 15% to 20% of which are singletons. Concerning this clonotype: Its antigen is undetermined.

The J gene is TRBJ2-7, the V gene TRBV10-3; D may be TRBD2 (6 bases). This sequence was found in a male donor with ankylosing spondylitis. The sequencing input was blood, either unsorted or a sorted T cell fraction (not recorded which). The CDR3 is CAIRDSLSYEQYF. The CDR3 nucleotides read TGTGCCATCCGGGACTCCTTATCCTACGAGCAGTACTTC.